The 20 T cell receptor beta chains in this list originate from one sample, sequenced in a study of OX40 agonist ivuxolimab in advanced cancers. Generated by immunoSEQ multiplex PCR, the TCRdb table keeps only in-frame clones and is missing some. The table includes 45,000 to 65,000 clones, 88% detected once. The sequenced sample was CD4+ or CD8+ T cells sorted from blood, obtained in a trial of the OX40 agonist ivuxolimab. These receptors originate from an adult with an advanced solid tumor such as melanoma, head and neck, liver or kidney cancer.

The gene calls are TRBV27 and TRBJ1-2; D unclear. CDR1 and CDR2 (germline): MNHEY, SMNVEV (reference sequence). V was clipped by 4 bases and J by 4 bases, with 19 bases between them. The CDR3 totals 16 residues. In DNA form, the CDR3 reads TGTGCCAGCAGTTCCCTTAACACCGGACGAGTCTATGGCTACACCTTC. Its protein product is CASSSLNTGRVYGYTF.

The CDR3 nucleotides are TGTGCCAGCAGTTACTCTACGGACGTCGAGCAGTTCTTC. Its translation is CASSYSTDVEQFF. This chain connects TRBV6-5 to TRBJ2-1; D is ambiguous. With 0 bases removed from V and 10 bases from J, the gap between germline ends came to 10 bases. Per the germline V gene, CDR1 is MNHEY and CDR2 is SVGAGI. The CDR3 is 13 residues long.

The rearrangement uses TRBV5-6 and TRBJ1-1; no definite D call. The CDR3 contains 13 residues. Trimming removed 1 base at V and 1 base at J, with 5 bases between. CDR1 is SGHDT, CDR2 YYEEEE, per germline. Here the CDR3 reads CASSLLKNTEAFF. DNA of the CDR3: TGTGCCAGCAGCTTGTTGAAGAACACTGAAGCTTTCTTT.

V is TRBV15 and J is TRBJ1-1; D is undetermined. CDR3 length: 15 amino acids. V was shortened by 3 bases and J by 0 bases, with 11 bases between the two germline ends. CDR1 and CDR2 (germline): LNHNV, YYDKDF (reference sequence). The CDR3 bases are TGTGCCACCAGCAGGTCCCGCACCATGAACACTGAAGCTTTCTTT. Translation: CATSRSRTMNTEAFF.

The J gene is TRBJ2-3, the V gene TRBV5-1; 9 bases are shared with TRBD2. CDR1 and CDR2 (germline): SGHRS, YFSETQ. J gave up 6 bases and V 3 bases, and 8 bases lay outside the gene matches. The CDR3 sequence is 15 residues long. The CDR3 sequence: CASSSSKRGVDTQYF. The CDR3 coding sequence is TGCGCCAGCAGCTCGAGTAAGCGGGGGGTCGATACGCAGTATTTT. Full variable domain (remainder filled in from reference TRBV5-1 and TRBJ2-3): KAGVTQTPRYLIKTRGQQVTLSCSPISGHRSVSWYQQTPGQGLQFLFEYFSETQRNKGNFPGRFSGRQFSNSRSEMNVSTLELGDSALYLCASSSSKRGVDTQYFGPGTRLTVL.

The V and J genes are TRBV7-3 and TRBJ2-1; D perhaps matches TRBD1 (5 bases). This CDR3 region has 16 residues. Germline CDR1 and CDR2: SGHTA and FQGTGA. V was clipped by 5 bases and J by 0 bases, with 14 bases between them. The CDR3 is CASSQGHTSSYNEQFF. CDR3 bases: TGTGCCAGCAGCCAAGGACACACGAGCTCCTACAATGAGCAGTTCTTC. The entire variable domain, with the rest obtained from reference TRBV7-3 and TRBJ2-1, is as follows: GAGVSQTPSNKVTEKGKYVELRCDPISGHTALYWYRQSLGQGPEFLIYFQGTGAADDSGLPNDRFFAVRPEGSVSTLKIQRTERGDSAVYLCASSQGHTSSYNEQFFGPGTRLTVL.

This sequence joins TRBV6-5 and TRBJ2-1, with D possibly matching TRBD2 (6 bases). Germline loops: CDR1 MNHEY, CDR2 SVGAGI. This CDR3 comprises 15 residues. Trimming removed 7 bases from V and 0 bases from J, with 13 bases in between. The CDR3 region is CASTRSGSSYNEQFF. The CDR3 DNA follows: TGTGCCAGCACCCGTAGCGGAAGCTCCTACAATGAGCAGTTCTTC.

J is TRBJ1-2 and V is TRBV28; 7 nucleotides align to TRBD1. The J segment lost 5 bases and the V segment lost 3 bases, leaving 6 bases of the junction unmatched. The length of the CDR3 is 14 residues. CDR1 and CDR2 (germline): MDHEN, SYDVKM. In DNA, the CDR3 is TGTGCCAGCAGTTTCGGACAGGCGGGATATGGCTACACCTTC. Its protein is CASSFGQAGYGYTF.

The chain links TRBV6-5 to TRBJ1-2; no firm D call. The CDR3 contains 12 residues. Germline V CDR1 and CDR2: MNHEY, SVGAGI. The V and J ends lost 2 bases and 7 bases respectively, with 8 bases between them. CDR3 protein: CASSYEGRGYTF. As DNA, the CDR3 is TGTGCCAGCAGTTACGAGGGTCGTGGCTACACCTTC.

The V and J genes are TRBV10-2 and TRBJ2-5; D is ambiguous. V dropped 7 bases and J dropped 1 base, with 7 bases sitting between them. The CDR3 runs 12 residues. Germline values: CDR1 WSHSY, CDR2 SAAADI. The CDR3 here is CASMKGQETQYF. CDR3 DNA: TGCGCCAGCATGAAGGGCCAAGAGACCCAGTACTTC.

In its sample, this clone was seen once. The rearrangement joins TRBV5-4 to TRBJ2-5, with D possibly being TRBD2 (5 bases). V was shortened by 0 bases and J by 2 bases, with 11 bases between the two germline ends. This CDR3 is 15 amino acids long. CDR1 SGHNT and CDR2 YYREEE come from the germline V gene (reference sequence). The CDR3 DNA is TGTGCCAGCAGCTTGGTGGGGAGACAACAAGAGACCCAGTACTTC. Encoded protein: CASSLVGRQQETQYF.

The CDR3 region has the DNA TGTGCCAGCAGTGCCTCAGGGGGAATAAATCAGCCCCAGCATTTT. The encoded protein is CASSASGGINQPQHF. This chain connects TRBV2 to TRBJ1-5; TRBD1 matches 7 bases. The CDR3 extends over 15 amino acids. Germline lookup yields CDR1 SNHLY and CDR2 FYNNEI. The V segment lost 4 bases and the J segment 4 bases; nucleotides outside the gene matches: 7.

This clone was seen only once. This chain links TRBV4-1 with TRBJ2-2, with D possibly matching TRBD1 (6 bases). The CDR3 has 14 amino acids. Per germline, CDR1 MGHRA and CDR2 YSYEKL. Trimming removed 5 bases at V and 5 bases at J, with 12 bases between. The CDR3: CASSTRTGTGELFF. The CDR3, as DNA: TGCGCCAGCAGCACCCGAACAGGGACCGGGGAGCTGTTTTTT.

The CDR3 bases are TGTGCCAGCAGCGTAAAGGGGACTGAAGCTTTCTTT. Translation gives CASSVKGTEAFF. The chain combines TRBV6-6 with TRBJ1-1; D may be TRBD1 (5 bases). The germline gives CDR1 MNHNY, CDR2 SVGAGI (reference sequence). V was shortened by 6 bases and J by 5 bases, with 10 bases between the two germline ends. This CDR3 is built from 12 residues.

The genes are TRBV14 and TRBJ2-1; tentative D call: TRBD1 (5 bases). The length of the CDR3 is 13 residues. V was cut by 1 base and J by 6 bases, with 7 bases left in between. Germline values: CDR1 SGHDN, CDR2 FVKESK. In nucleotides, the CDR3 is TGTGCCAGCAGCCAAGGCAGGGCCAATGAGCAGTTCTTC. Protein sequence: CASSQGRANEQFF.

The table lists this clone with a count of one. This chain uses TRBV11-2 with TRBJ2-1, with D perhaps being TRBD1 or TRBD2 (5 bases each). CDR1 is SGHAT and CDR2 is FQNNGV in the germline V gene. V lost 0 bases and J 2 bases, leaving 8 bases between the germline ends. This CDR3 contains 15 residues. CDR3 sequence reads: CASSLERGAYNEQFF. Here the CDR3 DNA reads TGTGCCAGCAGCTTAGAACGGGGCGCCTACAATGAGCAGTTCTTC.

The DNA of the CDR3 is TGTGCCAGCAGAAAACAGGGGGCCTCATCCTACGAGCAGTACTTC. Translated, it gives CASRKQGASSYEQYF. The chain couples TRBV6-5 to TRBJ2-7; 9 bases are shared with TRBD1. Germline V gives CDR1 MNHEY, CDR2 SVGAGI. Trimming cost V 6 bases and J 1 base; bases outside gene matches: 7. The CDR3 is 15 amino acids.

This rearrangement joins TRBV27 to TRBJ2-7, with 7 bases aligning to TRBD1. V lost 1 base and J lost 1; bases outside the gene matches: 4. The CDR3 spans 15 residues. The germline gives CDR1 MNHEY, CDR2 SMNVEV (reference sequence). The CDR3 spells CASSLYGDRSYEQYF. CDR3 sequence (DNA): TGTGCCAGCAGTTTATATGGGGACAGATCCTACGAGCAGTACTTC.

The J gene is TRBJ1-1, the V gene TRBV2; D gene uncertain. CDR1 SNHLY and CDR2 FYNNEI come from the germline V gene. The CDR3 sequence is 13 residues long. Trimming pared 7 bases from V and 7 bases from J, leaving 16 bases between. The CDR3 DNA is TGTGCCAGCACCGAAAATCCTTCTAGTGAAGCTTTCTTT. Its protein product is CASTENPSSEAFF.

This rearrangement joins TRBV2 to TRBJ2-7; TRBD2 might be the D (5 bases). V gave up 6 bases and J gave up 0 bases, with 6 bases separating them. The CDR3 contains 12 residues. Germline V CDR1 and CDR2: SNHLY, FYNNEI. The CDR3 DNA sequence: TGTGCCAGCAGAGGGAGCTCCTACGAGCAGTACTTC. It codes for CASRGSSYEQYF. Drawing the rest from reference TRBV2 and TRBJ2-7, the complete variable domain is EPEVTQTPSHQVTQMGQEVILRCVPISNHLYFYWYRQILGQKVEFLVSFYNNEISEKSEIFDDQFSVERPDGSNFTLKIRSTKLEDSAMYFCASRGSSYEQYFGPGTRLTVT.